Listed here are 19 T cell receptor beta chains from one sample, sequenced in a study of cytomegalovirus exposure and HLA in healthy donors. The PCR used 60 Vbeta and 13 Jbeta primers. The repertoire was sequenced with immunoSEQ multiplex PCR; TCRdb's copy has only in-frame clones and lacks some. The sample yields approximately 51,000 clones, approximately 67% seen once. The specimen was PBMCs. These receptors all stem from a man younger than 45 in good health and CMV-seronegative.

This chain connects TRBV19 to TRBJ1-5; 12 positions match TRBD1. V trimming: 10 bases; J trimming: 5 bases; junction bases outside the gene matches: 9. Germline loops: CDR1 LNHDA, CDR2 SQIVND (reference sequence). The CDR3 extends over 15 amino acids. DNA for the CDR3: TGTGCCACCCAAGGGGACAGGGGGCCCCATCAGCCCCAGCATTTT. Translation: CATQGDRGPHQPQHF.

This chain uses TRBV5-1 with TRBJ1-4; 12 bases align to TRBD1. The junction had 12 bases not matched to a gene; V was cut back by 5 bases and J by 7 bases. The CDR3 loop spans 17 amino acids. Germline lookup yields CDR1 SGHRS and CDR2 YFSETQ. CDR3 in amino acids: CASSPRGQGAGGEKLFF. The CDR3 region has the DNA TGCGCCAGCAGTCCGCGGGGACAGGGGGCTGGTGGTGAAAAACTGTTTTTT. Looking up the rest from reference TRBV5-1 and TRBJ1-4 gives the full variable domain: KAGVTQTPRYLIKTRGQQVTLSCSPISGHRSVSWYQQTPGQGLQFLFEYFSETQRNKGNFPGRFSGRQFSNSRSEMNVSTLELGDSALYLCASSPRGQGAGGEKLFFGSGTQLSVL.

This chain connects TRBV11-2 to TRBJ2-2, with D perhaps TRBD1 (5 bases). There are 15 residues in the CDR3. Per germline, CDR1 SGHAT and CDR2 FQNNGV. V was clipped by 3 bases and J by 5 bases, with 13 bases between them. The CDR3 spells CASSFFRAGTGELFF. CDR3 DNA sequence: TGTGCCAGCAGCTTCTTCAGGGCCGGGACCGGGGAGCTGTTTTTT. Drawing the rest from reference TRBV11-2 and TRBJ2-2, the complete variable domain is EAGVAQSPRYKIIEKRQSVAFWCNPISGHATLYWYQQILGQGPKLLIQFQNNGVVDDSQLPKDRFSAERLKGVDSTLKIQPAKLEDSAVYLCASSFFRAGTGELFFGEGSRLTVL.

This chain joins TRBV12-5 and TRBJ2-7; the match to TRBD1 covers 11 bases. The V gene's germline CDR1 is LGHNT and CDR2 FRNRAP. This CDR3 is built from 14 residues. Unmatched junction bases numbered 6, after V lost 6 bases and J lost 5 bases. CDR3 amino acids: CASGPGQGAHEQYF. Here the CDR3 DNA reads TGTGCTAGTGGACCCGGACAGGGGGCTCACGAGCAGTACTTC.

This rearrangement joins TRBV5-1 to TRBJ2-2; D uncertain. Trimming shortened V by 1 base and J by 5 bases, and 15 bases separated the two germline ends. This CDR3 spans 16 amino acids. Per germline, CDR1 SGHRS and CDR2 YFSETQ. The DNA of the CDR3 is TGCGCCAGCAGCTTGACCGAGGAACGTTGGACCGGGGAGCTGTTTTTT. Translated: CASSLTEERWTGELFF.

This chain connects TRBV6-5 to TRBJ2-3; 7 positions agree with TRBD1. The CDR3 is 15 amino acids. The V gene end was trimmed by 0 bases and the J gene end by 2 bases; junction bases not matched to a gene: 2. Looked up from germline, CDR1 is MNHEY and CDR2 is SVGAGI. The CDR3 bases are TGTGCCAGCAGTTACTCCGAGGGGGCCACAGATACGCAGTATTTT. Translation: CASSYSEGATDTQYF.

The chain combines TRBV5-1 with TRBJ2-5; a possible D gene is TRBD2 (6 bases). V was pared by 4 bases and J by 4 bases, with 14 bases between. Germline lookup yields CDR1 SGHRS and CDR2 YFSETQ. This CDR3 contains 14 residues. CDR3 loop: CASSPGGSGETQYF. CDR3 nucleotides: TGCGCCAGCAGCCCCGGGGGTAGCGGAGAGACCCAGTACTTC. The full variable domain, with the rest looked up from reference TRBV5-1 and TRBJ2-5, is KAGVTQTPRYLIKTRGQQVTLSCSPISGHRSVSWYQQTPGQGLQFLFEYFSETQRNKGNFPGRFSGRQFSNSRSEMNVSTLELGDSALYLCASSPGGSGETQYFGPGTRLLVL.

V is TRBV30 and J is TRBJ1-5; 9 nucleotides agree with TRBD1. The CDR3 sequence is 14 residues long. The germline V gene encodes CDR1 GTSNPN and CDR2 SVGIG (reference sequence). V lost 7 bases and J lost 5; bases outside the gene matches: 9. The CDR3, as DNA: TGTGCCTACCAGGGACAGGGTTTCCATCAGCCCCAGCATTTT. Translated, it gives CAYQGQGFHQPQHF.

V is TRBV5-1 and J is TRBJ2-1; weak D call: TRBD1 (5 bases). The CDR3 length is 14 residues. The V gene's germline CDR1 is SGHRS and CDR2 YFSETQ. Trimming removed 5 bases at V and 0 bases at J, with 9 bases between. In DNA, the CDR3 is TGCGCCAGCAGTTCGGACATCTCCTACAATGAGCAGTTCTTC. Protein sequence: CASSSDISYNEQFF.

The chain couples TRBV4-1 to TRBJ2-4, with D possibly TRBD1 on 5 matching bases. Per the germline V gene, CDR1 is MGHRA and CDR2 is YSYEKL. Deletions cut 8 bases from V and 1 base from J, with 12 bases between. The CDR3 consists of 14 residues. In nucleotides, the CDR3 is TGCGCCAGCCGGCAGCCAGGGGCCAAAAACATTCAGTACTTC. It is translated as CASRQPGAKNIQYF.

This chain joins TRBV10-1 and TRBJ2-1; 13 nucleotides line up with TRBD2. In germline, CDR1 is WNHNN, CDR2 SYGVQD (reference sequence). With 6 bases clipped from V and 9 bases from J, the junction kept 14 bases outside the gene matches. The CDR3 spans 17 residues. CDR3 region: CASRTSGRGVLVGEQFF. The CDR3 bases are TGCGCCAGCAGAACTAGCGGGAGGGGGGTCCTGGTGGGTGAGCAGTTCTTC.

The CDR3: CASSVEGRVNTEAFF. The CDR3 region has the DNA TGTGCCAGCAGTGTAGAGGGTAGGGTGAACACTGAAGCTTTCTTT. This chain uses TRBV2 with TRBJ1-1; D not certain. The CDR3 is 15 amino acids. Germline V gene lookup returns CDR1 SNHLY and CDR2 FYNNEI. V was shortened by 4 bases and J by 0 bases, with 12 bases between the two germline ends.

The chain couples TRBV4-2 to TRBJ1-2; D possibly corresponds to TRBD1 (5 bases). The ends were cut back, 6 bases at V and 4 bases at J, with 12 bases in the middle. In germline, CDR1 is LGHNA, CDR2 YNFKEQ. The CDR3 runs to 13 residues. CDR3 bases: TGTGCCAGCAGTTTGTCAGGGCCCTATGGCTACACCTTC. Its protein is CASSLSGPYGYTF.

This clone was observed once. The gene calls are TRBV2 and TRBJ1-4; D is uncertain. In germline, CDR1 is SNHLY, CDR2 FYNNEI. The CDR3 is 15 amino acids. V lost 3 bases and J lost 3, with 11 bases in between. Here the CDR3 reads CASSEDFGSNEKLFF. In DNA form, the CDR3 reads TGTGCCAGCAGTGAGGACTTTGGTTCTAATGAAAAACTGTTTTTT.

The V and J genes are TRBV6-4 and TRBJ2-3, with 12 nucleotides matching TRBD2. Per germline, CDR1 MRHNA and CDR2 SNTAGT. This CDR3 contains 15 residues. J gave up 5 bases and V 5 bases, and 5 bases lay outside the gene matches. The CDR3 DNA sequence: TGTGCCAGCAGTAGACTAGCGGGAGAAGGAGATACGCAGTATTTT. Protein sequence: CASSRLAGEGDTQYF.

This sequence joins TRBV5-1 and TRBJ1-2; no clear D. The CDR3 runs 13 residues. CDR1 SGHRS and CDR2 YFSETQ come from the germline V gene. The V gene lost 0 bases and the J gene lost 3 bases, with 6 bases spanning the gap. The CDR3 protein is CASSLAIDYGYTF. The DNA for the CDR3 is TGCGCCAGCAGCTTGGCCATAGACTATGGCTACACCTTC.

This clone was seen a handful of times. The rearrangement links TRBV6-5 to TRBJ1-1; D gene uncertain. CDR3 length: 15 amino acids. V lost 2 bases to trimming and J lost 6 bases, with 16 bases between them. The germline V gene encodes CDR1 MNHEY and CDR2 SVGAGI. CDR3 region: CASSYNPESGSEAFF. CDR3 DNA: TGTGCCAGCAGTTACAATCCGGAATCAGGCTCTGAAGCTTTCTTT.

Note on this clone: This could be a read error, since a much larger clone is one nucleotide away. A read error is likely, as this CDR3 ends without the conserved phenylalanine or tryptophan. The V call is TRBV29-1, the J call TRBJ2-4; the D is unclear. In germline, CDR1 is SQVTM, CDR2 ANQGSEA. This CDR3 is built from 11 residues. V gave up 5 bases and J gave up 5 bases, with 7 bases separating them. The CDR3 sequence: CSVFWQNIQYV. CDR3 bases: TGCAGCGTTTTCTGGCAAAACATTCAGTACGTC.

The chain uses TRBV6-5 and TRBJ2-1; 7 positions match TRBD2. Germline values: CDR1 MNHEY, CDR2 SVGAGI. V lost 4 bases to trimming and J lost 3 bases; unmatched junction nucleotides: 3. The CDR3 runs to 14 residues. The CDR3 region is CASSFSSGYNEQFF. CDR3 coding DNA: TGTGCCAGCAGTTTCTCTAGCGGCTACAATGAGCAGTTCTTC.